These 28 T cell receptor beta chains were all obtained from the same sample, sequenced in a study of vaccination and CD4 T cells after COVID-19. TCRdb re-called the PCR reads with MiXCR, one entry per CDR3 protein. The table shows about 18,000 distinct CDR3 sequences, with 55% to 80% occurring only once. Sequencing used CD4+ T cells from blood, obtained after SARS-CoV-2 vaccination. These receptors came from a human donor who had recovered from COVID-19.

The chain recombines TRBV6-1 with TRBJ1-3; D is undetermined. CDR3 length equals 15 residues. From germline, CDR1 is MNHNS and CDR2 SASEGT. Trimming removed 2 bases at V and 3 bases at J, with 11 bases between. The CDR3 loop reads CASSESGEGGNTIYF. The CDR3 coding sequence is TGTGCCAGCAGTGAATCTGGGGAAGGTGGAAACACCATATATTTT.

The chain has TRBV7-9 and TRBJ1-6; a weak D match, TRBD1 (5 bases). The CDR3 is 14 amino acids. Germline CDR1 is SEHNR and CDR2 is FQNEAQ (reference sequence). V lost 5 bases to trimming and J lost 9 bases, with 14 bases between them. The CDR3 loop reads CASSQGTATSPLHF. In DNA, the CDR3 is TGTGCCAGCAGCCAAGGGACGGCTACTTCACCCCTCCACTTT.

The J gene is TRBJ2-2, the V gene TRBV6-2 or TRBV6-3, with D uncertain. The CDR3 loop spans 13 amino acids. V was shortened by 5 bases and J by 1 base, with 5 bases between the two germline ends. Germline lookup yields CDR1 MNHEY and CDR2 SVGEGT. Here the CDR3 DNA reads TGTGCCAGCAGTGACGGGAACACCGGGGAGCTGTTTTTT. Its protein is CASSDGNTGELFF.

The chain joins TRBV28 to TRBJ2-3; 12 nucleotides line up with TRBD2. The CDR3 loop spans 20 amino acids. CDR1 is MDHEN and CDR2 is SYDVKM in the germline V gene. V lost 2 bases to trimming and J lost 4 bases; unmatched junction nucleotides: 16. CDR3 bases: TGTGCCAGCAGTTTAGGGACAGCTCCGGGACTAGCGGGTCAGTCAGATACGCAGTATTTT. Translating gives CASSLGTAPGLAGQSDTQYF.

The chain uses TRBV20-1 and TRBJ1-6; D perhaps matches TRBD1 (5 bases). Looked up from germline, CDR1 is DFQATT and CDR2 is SNEGSKA (reference sequence). V was clipped by 4 bases and J by 10 bases, with 32 bases between them. The CDR3 sequence is 19 residues long. The CDR3 loop reads CSAIRDRAGRGWNPSPLHF. Written as DNA, the CDR3 is TGCAGTGCTATCCGGGACCGGGCCGGGCGGGGATGGAACCCCTCACCCCTCCACTTT.

The J gene is TRBJ1-1, the V gene TRBV11-2; possibly TRBD1 for D (6 bases). CDR1 is SGHAT, CDR2 FQNNGV, per germline. The CDR3 has 15 residues. The ends were cut back, 10 bases at V and 4 bases at J, with 22 bases in the middle. In DNA form, the CDR3 reads TGTGCCAACAACGTTAACGGGGGGCCGGCCACTGAAGCTTTCTTT. Residues: CANNVNGGPATEAFF.

The count of this clonotype is one. The gene calls are TRBV24-1 and TRBJ2-5, with D possibly matching TRBD1 (6 bases). The CDR3 loop spans 18 amino acids. Trimming left V 9 bases short and J 2 bases short, with 27 bases between. The germline CDR1 and CDR2 sequences are KGHDR and SFDVKD. The CDR3 here is CATGNRVAEPTLQETQYF. The CDR3 DNA follows: TGTGCCACCGGAAACAGGGTTGCAGAACCCACATTACAAGAGACCCAGTACTTC.

This chain connects TRBV2 to TRBJ1-4, with D tentatively TRBD1 (6 bases). CDR3 length equals 15 residues. CDR1 is SNHLY, CDR2 FYNNEI, per germline. Trimming took off 5 bases at V and 8 bases at J, with 18 bases between the two ends. The CDR3 DNA reads TGTGCCAGCAGTCCGAAGGGGGAGGCAGTCGAAAAACTGTTTTTT. Encoded protein: CASSPKGEAVEKLFF.

The DNA of the CDR3 is TGCGCCAGCAGTGAGGGGAGCTCTGGAAACACCATATATTTT. It is translated as CASSEGSSGNTIYF. The chain recombines TRBV10-1 with TRBJ1-3; D is undetermined. CDR1 and CDR2 from the germline V gene are WNHNN and SYGVQD (reference sequence). Trimming left V 2 bases short and J 0 bases short, with 5 bases between. The CDR3 is made up of 14 amino acids.

In this sample, this clonotype turned up once. This chain joins TRBV28 and TRBJ1-4; the D gene is possibly TRBD1 (5 bases). Trimming shortened V by 6 bases and J by 0 bases, and 11 bases separated the two germline ends. Looked up from germline, CDR1 is MDHEN and CDR2 is SYDVKM. The CDR3 contains 15 residues. CDR3: CASSRDSATNEKLFF. The DNA for the CDR3 is TGTGCCAGCAGCAGGGACTCCGCAACTAATGAAAAACTGTTTTTT.

The V call is TRBV10-1, the J call TRBJ1-5; 10 bases match TRBD1. In germline, CDR1 is WNHNN, CDR2 SYGVQD (reference sequence). V shed 7 bases, J shed 0 bases, and the junction held 12 bases outside the gene matches. This CDR3 is 18 amino acids long. The CDR3 protein is CASNRRDRGVRSNQPQHF. The DNA for the CDR3 is TGCGCCAGCAACCGCCGGGACAGGGGAGTTCGTAGCAATCAGCCCCAGCATTTT.

This clonotype appeared a few times. Here the CDR3 reads CATSDPSGRVTGELFF. DNA for the CDR3: TGTGCCACCAGTGACCCTAGCGGGAGGGTCACCGGGGAGCTGTTTTTT. This chain uses TRBV24-1 with TRBJ2-2, with 12 bases aligning to TRBD2. The V segment lost 4 bases and the J segment 4 bases; nucleotides outside the gene matches: 3. The CDR3 contains 16 residues. Germline CDR1 KGHDR, CDR2 SFDVKD.

The gene calls are TRBV25-1 and TRBJ2-1; 7 bases align to TRBD2. Germline V lookup: CDR1 MGHDK, CDR2 SYGVNS. The CDR3 is 17 residues long. J lost 7 bases, V lost 8 bases, and 20 bases had no gene match. The CDR3 reads CASYQGYGGAGINEQFF. CDR3 bases: TGTGCCAGCTACCAAGGATACGGAGGAGCGGGAATAAATGAGCAGTTCTTC.

J is TRBJ1-5 and V is TRBV20-1; TRBD1 matches at 8 bases. This CDR3 spans 15 amino acids. J gave up 6 bases and V 2 bases, and 9 bases lay outside the gene matches. Germline CDR1 DFQATT, CDR2 SNEGSKA (reference sequence). CDR3 amino acids: CSARLPAGGLQPQHF. The DNA for the CDR3 is TGCAGTGCTAGACTTCCGGCAGGGGGCCTTCAGCCCCAGCATTTT.

This chain connects TRBV11-2 to TRBJ2-5, with a possible D match to TRBD2 (5 bases). The CDR3 runs 16 residues. CDR1 SGHAT and CDR2 FQNNGV come from the germline V gene. With 1 base removed from V and 4 bases from J, the gap between germline ends came to 16 bases. The CDR3 DNA follows: TGTGCCAGCAGCTTAGTAACAGCGGCGCTGGGAGAGACCCAGTACTTC. Translated: CASSLVTAALGETQYF.

The chain carries TRBV9 and TRBJ1-1; D is undetermined. Looked up from germline, CDR1 is SGDLS and CDR2 is YYNGEE. Trimming shortened V by 0 bases and J by 7 bases, and 16 bases separated the two germline ends. CDR3 length: 15 amino acids. The CDR3 here is CASSVGGSLSSEAFF. CDR3 coding DNA: TGTGCCAGCAGCGTAGGTGGCAGCCTGAGCAGTGAAGCTTTCTTT.

The chain joins TRBV28 to TRBJ2-7; the D gene is possibly TRBD1 (6 bases). V dropped 7 bases and J dropped 6 bases, with 13 bases sitting between them. CDR3 size: 12 residues. CDR1 and CDR2 (germline): MDHEN, SYDVKM. The CDR3 DNA follows: TGTGCCAGCACAACAGGGTGGCGCGAGCAGTACTTC. Its translation: CASTTGWREQYF.

CDR3 residues: CASRIAGGSNEQFF. Here the CDR3 DNA reads TGTGCCAGCAGGATAGCGGGAGGGAGCAATGAGCAGTTCTTC. The chain employs TRBV3-1 and TRBJ2-1; 11 bases line up with TRBD2. The CDR3 is made up of 14 amino acids. Unmatched junction bases numbered 4, after V lost 6 bases and J lost 6 bases. Germline-derived CDR1 and CDR2 are LGHDT and YNNKEL (reference sequence).

This clonotype was seen a handful of times. The gene calls are TRBV10-1 and TRBJ2-3, with a tentative D call TRBD1 (5 bases). V lost 6 bases to trimming and J lost 0 bases, with 25 bases between them. This CDR3 contains 19 residues. The germline V gene encodes CDR1 WNHNN and CDR2 SYGVQD (reference sequence). For the CDR3, the DNA is TGCGCCAGCAGGTTTGGGGCACAAGTTAAAAAAACTAGCACAGATACGCAGTATTTT. Amino acids: CASRFGAQVKKTSTDTQYF.

This sequence joins TRBV28 and TRBJ2-5; 7 nucleotides match TRBD2. Germline V CDR1 and CDR2: MDHEN, SYDVKM. Losses at the gene ends were 4 bases for V and 5 bases for J; bases not matched to a gene: 7. The CDR3 sequence is 14 residues long. The DNA of the CDR3 is TGTGCCAGCAGTTCCGTGAGGGAGGGGGAGACCCAGTACTTC. It translates to CASSSVREGETQYF.

Written as DNA, the CDR3 is TGTGCCAGCAGTTCACAGTATAGCAATCAGCCCCAGCATTTT. Amino acid sequence: CASSSQYSNQPQHF. This chain links TRBV28 with TRBJ1-5; D call uncertain. Trimming stripped 4 bases from V and 0 bases from J, with 7 bases between. In germline, CDR1 is MDHEN, CDR2 SYDVKM. The CDR3 is made up of 14 amino acids.

V gene TRBV19 combines with J gene TRBJ2-6; a possible D gene is TRBD2 (6 bases). The CDR3 sequence is 15 residues long. Germline V gene lookup returns CDR1 LNHDA and CDR2 SQIVND (reference sequence). Trimming cost V 6 bases and J 0 bases, with 9 bases left between them. The CDR3 DNA reads TGTGCCAGTAGACGGGACTTCTCTGGGGCCAACGTCCTGACTTTC. Protein: CASRRDFSGANVLTF.

The chain links TRBV28 to TRBJ1-4; D ambiguous. CDR1 MDHEN and CDR2 SYDVKM come from the germline V gene. The CDR3 consists of 13 residues. V was clipped by 3 bases and J by 7 bases, with 9 bases between them. The CDR3 DNA sequence: TGTGCCAGCAGTTTGGTACAGCGTGAAAAACTGTTTTTT. It translates to CASSLVQREKLFF.

The rearrangement uses TRBV20-1 and TRBJ1-5, with 8 bases lining up with TRBD1. CDR1 and CDR2 from the germline V gene are DFQATT and SNEGSKA (reference sequence). This CDR3 has 16 residues. V dropped 2 bases and J dropped 4; count of bases not matched to a gene: 10. The CDR3 spells CSARIRGRGPNQPQHF. Written as DNA, the CDR3 is TGCAGTGCTAGAATAAGGGGCAGGGGGCCGAATCAGCCCCAGCATTTT.

The table lists this clonotype with a few counts. The chain recombines TRBV2 with TRBJ2-2, with D perhaps TRBD2 (6 bases). The V end lost 2 bases, the J end lost 3 bases, and 13 bases lay between the germline ends. CDR1 and CDR2 (germline): SNHLY, FYNNEI. This CDR3 is built from 16 residues. DNA of the CDR3: TGTGCCAGCAGTGAATGGCTAGCGTCACACACCGGGGAGCTGTTTTTT. It translates to CASSEWLASHTGELFF. The complete variable domain, with remaining parts taken from reference TRBV2 and TRBJ2-2, reads EPEVTQTPSHQVTQMGQEVILRCVPISNHLYFYWYRQILGQKVEFLVSFYNNEISEKSEIFDDQFSVERPDGSNFTLKIRSTKLEDSAMYFCASSEWLASHTGELFFGEGSRLTVL.

This chain's CDR3 is CATQRGANTGELFF. The CDR3 coding sequence is TGTGCCACCCAAAGAGGGGCTAACACCGGGGAGCTGTTTTTT. The rearrangement links TRBV7-6 to TRBJ2-2; either TRBD1 or TRBD2 may supply D (5 bases each). From germline, CDR1 is SGHVS and CDR2 FNYEAQ. CDR3 length: 14 residues. V lost 10 bases and J 2 bases, leaving 14 bases between the germline ends.

This clonotype has more than one count but fewer than ten. This sequence joins TRBV6-1 and TRBJ2-5; D uncertain. CDR3 length equals 13 residues. V lost 4 bases, J lost 1 base, and 7 bases lay in between. Germline CDR1 reads MNHNS; CDR2 reads SASEGT. Here the CDR3 reads CASSVAIQETQYF. The CDR3 coding sequence is TGTGCCAGCAGTGTAGCCATCCAAGAGACCCAGTACTTC.

The V and J genes are TRBV6-2 or TRBV6-3 and TRBJ2-5; 10 positions match TRBD2. Germline assignment: CDR1 MNHEY and CDR2 SVGEGT. The CDR3 runs to 15 residues. After removal of 8 bases from V and 4 bases from J, the junction contained 10 bases not matched to a gene. CDR3 region: CASGKLSGRRETQYF. The DNA for the CDR3 is TGTGCCAGCGGCAAACTTAGCGGGAGGAGAGAGACCCAGTACTTC.